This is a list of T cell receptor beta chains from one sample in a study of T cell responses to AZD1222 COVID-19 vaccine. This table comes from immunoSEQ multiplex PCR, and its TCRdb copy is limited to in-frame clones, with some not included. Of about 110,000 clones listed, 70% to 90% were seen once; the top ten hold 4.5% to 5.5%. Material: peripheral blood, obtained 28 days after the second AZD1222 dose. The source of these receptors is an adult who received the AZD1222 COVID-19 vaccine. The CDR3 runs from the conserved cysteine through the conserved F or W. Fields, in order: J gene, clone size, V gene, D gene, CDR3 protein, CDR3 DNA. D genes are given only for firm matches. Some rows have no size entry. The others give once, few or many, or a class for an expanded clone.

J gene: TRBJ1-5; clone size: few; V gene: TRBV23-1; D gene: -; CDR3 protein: CASSPETGPYSNQPQHF; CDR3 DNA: TGCGCCAGCAGTCCCGAGACAGGACCTTATAGCAATCAGCCCCAGCATTTT
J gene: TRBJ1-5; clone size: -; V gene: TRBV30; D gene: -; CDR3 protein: CALSGGRDQPQHF; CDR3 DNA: TGTGCCCTCTCTGGGGGACGCGATCAGCCCCAGCATTTT
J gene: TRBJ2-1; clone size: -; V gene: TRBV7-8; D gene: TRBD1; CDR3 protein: CASSSDRANEQFF; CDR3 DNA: TGTGCCAGCAGCTCCGACAGGGCCAATGAGCAGTTCTTC
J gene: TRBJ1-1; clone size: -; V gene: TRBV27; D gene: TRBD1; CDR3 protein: CASARQGNTEAFF; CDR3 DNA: TGTGCCAGCGCGAGACAGGGAAACACTGAAGCTTTCTTT
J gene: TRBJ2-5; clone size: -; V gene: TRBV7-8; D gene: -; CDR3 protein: CASSLDLLETQYF; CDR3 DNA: TGTGCCAGCAGCTTAGATCTGTTGGAGACCCAGTACTTC
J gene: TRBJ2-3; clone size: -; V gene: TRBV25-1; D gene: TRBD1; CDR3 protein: CASSERDRETDTQYF; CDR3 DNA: TGTGCCAGCAGTGAACGGGACAGGGAAACAGATACGCAGTATTTT
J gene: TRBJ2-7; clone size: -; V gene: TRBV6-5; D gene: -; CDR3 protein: CASSYSAGNHEQYF; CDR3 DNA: TGTGCCAGCAGTTACTCCGCAGGGAACCACGAGCAGTACTTC
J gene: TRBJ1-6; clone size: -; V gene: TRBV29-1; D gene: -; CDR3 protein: CSVERTRSYNSPLHF; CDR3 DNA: TGCAGCGTTGAGAGGACAAGGTCCTATAATTCACCCCTCCACTTT
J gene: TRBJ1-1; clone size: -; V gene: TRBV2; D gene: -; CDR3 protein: CASSDEGTSEAFF; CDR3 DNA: TGTGCCAGCAGTGACGAGGGAACCTCGGAAGCTTTCTTT
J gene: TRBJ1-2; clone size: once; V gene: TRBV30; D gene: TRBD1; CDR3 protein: CARTEGGGYTF; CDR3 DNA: TGTGCCCGGACCGAAGGGGGCGGCTACACCTTC
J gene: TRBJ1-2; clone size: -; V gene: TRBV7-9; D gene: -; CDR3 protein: CASSFLPGIYGYTF; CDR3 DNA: TGTGCCAGCAGCTTCTTGCCGGGAATCTATGGCTACACCTTC
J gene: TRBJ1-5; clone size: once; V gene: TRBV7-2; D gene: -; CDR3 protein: CASSLAQGMGNQPQHF; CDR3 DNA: TGTGCCAGCAGCTTAGCGCAGGGGATGGGCAATCAGCCCCAGCATTTT
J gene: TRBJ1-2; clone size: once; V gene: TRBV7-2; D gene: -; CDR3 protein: CASSPGFSYGYTF; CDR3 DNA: TGTGCCAGCAGTCCAGGGTTTAGCTATGGCTACACCTTC
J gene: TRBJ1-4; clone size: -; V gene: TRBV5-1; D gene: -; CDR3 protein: CASGEGGEDEKLFF; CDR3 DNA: TGCGCCAGCGGAGAAGGGGGAGAGGATGAAAAACTGTTTTTT
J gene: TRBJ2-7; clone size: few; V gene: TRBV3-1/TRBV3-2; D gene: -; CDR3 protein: CASSQAEDTRSYEQYF; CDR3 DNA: TGTGCCAGCAGCCAAGCGGAAGACACCCGCTCCTACGAGCAGTACTTC
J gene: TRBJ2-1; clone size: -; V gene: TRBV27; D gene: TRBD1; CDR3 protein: CASSSEGGTGYNEQFF; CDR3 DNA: TGTGCCAGCAGTTCCGAGGGGGGGACAGGGTATAATGAGCAGTTCTTC
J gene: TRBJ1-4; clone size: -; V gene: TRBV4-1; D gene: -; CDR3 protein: CASSQDQGSAEKLFF; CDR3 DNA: TGCGCCAGCAGCCAAGATCAGGGCAGTGCTGAAAAACTGTTTTTT
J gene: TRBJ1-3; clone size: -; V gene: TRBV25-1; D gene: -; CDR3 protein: CASSEGFGTIYF; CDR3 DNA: TGTGCCAGCAGTGAAGGTTTCGGCACCATATATTTT
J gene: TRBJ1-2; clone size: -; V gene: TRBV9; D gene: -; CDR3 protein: CASSVDTGLYGYTF; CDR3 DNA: TGTGCCAGCAGCGTAGACACAGGGCTCTATGGCTACACCTTC
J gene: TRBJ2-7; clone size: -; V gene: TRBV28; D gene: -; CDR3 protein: CASSSATSVGAHEQYF; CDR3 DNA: TGTGCCAGCAGCTCCGCGACCTCGGTCGGGGCCCACGAGCAGTACTTC
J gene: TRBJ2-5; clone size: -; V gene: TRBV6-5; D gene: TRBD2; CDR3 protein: CASSPRGGETQYF; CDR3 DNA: TGTGCCAGCAGTCCCCGGGGGGGAGAGACCCAGTACTTC
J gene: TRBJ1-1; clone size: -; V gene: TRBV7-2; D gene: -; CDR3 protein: CASSLEVGEAFF; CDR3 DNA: TGTGCCAGCAGCTTAGAGGTGGGGGAAGCTTTCTTT
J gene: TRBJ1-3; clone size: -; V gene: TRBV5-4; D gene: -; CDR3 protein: CASSFGLSGNTIYF; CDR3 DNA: TGTGCCAGCAGCTTCGGTTTATCGGGAAACACCATATATTTT
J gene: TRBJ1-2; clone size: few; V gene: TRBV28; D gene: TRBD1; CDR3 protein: CASSLFQGANYGYTF; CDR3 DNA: TGTGCCAGCAGTCTCTTCCAGGGGGCTAACTATGGCTACACCTTC
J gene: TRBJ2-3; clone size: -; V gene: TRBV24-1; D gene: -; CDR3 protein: CATSDQTTDTQYF; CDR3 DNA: TGTGCCACCAGTGATCAGACTACAGATACGCAGTATTTT
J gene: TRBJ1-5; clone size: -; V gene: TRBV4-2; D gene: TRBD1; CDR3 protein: CASSDRTGNQPQHF; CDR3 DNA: TGTGCCAGCAGCGACAGGACAGGTAATCAGCCCCAGCATTTT
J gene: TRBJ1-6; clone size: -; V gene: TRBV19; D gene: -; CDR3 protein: CASRDWNSPLHF; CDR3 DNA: TGTGCCAGTCGGGACTGGAATTCACCCCTCCACTTT
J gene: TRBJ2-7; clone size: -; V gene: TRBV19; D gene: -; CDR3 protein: CASSDSAYEQYF; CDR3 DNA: TGTGCCAGTAGCGACAGTGCTTACGAGCAGTACTTC
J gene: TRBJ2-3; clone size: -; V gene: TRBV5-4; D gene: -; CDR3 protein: CASRWEYSTDTQYF; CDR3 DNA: TGTGCCAGCCGCTGGGAGTACAGCACAGATACGCAGTATTTT
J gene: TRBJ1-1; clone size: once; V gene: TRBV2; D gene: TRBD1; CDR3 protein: CASSAGQKNTEAFF; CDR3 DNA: TGTGCCAGCAGTGCGGGACAGAAGAACACTGAAGCTTTCTTT
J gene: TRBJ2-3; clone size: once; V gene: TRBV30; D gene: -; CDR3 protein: CAWRGGGDTQYF; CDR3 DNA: TGTGCCTGGAGGGGAGGGGGCGATACGCAGTATTTT
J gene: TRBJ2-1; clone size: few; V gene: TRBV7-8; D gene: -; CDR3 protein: CASSLDVGGTYNEQFF; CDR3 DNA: TGTGCCAGCAGCTTAGATGTCGGCGGCACGTACAATGAGCAGTTCTTC
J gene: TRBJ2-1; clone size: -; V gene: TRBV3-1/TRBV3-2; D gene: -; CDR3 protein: CASSQETTVSYNEQFF; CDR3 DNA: TGTGCCAGCAGCCAAGAGACCACGGTCAGCTACAATGAGCAGTTCTTC
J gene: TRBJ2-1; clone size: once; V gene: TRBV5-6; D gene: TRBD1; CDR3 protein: CASSLVQGVSSSEQFF; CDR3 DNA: TGTGCCAGCAGCTTGGTTCAGGGGGTATCTTCCAGTGAGCAGTTCTTC
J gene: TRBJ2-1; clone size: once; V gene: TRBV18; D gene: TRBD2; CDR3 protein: CASSPPASGGYNEQFF; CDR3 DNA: TGTGCCAGCTCACCACCGGCCAGCGGGGGGTACAATGAGCAGTTCTTC
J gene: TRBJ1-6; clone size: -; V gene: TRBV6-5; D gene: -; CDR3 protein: CASTLSQNSPLHF; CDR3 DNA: TGTGCCAGCACTTTATCCCAGAATTCACCCCTCCACTTT
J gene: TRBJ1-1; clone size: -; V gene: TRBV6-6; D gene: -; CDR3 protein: CASSLYNGATEAFF; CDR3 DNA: TGTGCCAGCAGTCTGTATAATGGGGCCACTGAAGCTTTCTTT
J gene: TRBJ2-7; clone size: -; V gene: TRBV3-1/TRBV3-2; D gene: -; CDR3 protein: CASSQDGSYEQYF; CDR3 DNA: TGTGCCAGCAGCCAAGACGGCAGCTACGAGCAGTACTTC
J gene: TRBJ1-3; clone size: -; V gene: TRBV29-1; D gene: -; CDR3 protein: CSVVTGTGGNTIYF; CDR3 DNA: TGCAGCGTTGTCACGGGGACGGGAGGAAACACCATATATTTT
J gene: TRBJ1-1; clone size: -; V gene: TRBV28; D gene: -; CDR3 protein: CASSAPRRGGNTEAFF; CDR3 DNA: TGTGCCAGCAGTGCCCCCCGCAGGGGCGGGAACACTGAAGCTTTCTTT
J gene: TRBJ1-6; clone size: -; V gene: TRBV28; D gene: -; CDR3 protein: CASSFRGSYNSPLHF; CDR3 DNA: TGTGCCAGCAGTTTCCGGGGGTCCTATAATTCACCCCTCCACTTT
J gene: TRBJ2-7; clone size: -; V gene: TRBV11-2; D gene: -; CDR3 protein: CASSLGQGDYEQYF; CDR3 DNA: TGTGCCAGCAGCTTGGGGCAGGGCGACTACGAGCAGTACTTC
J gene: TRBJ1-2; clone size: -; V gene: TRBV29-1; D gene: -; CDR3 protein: CSVGRVYNYGYTF; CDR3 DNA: TGCAGCGTTGGGAGGGTTTACAACTATGGCTACACCTTC
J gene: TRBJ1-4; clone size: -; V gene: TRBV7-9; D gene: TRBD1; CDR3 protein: CASSFVRDRVEKLFF; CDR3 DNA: TGTGCCAGCAGCTTCGTTCGGGACAGGGTGGAAAAACTGTTTTTT
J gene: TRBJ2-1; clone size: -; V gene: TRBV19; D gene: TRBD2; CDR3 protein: CASRPTRLAGVAYNEQFF; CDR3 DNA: TGTGCCAGTAGGCCGACCCGACTAGCGGGGGTAGCCTACAATGAGCAGTTCTTC
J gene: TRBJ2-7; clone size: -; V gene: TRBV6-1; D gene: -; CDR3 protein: CASSDQGMGQYF; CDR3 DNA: TGTGCCAGCAGTGACCAGGGAATGGGGCAGTACTTC
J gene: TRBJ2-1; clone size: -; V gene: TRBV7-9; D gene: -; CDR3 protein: CASSLEGDEQFF; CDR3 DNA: TGTGCCAGCAGCTTAGAAGGGGATGAGCAGTTCTTC
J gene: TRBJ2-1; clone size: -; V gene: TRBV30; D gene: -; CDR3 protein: CAWSVGRGDNEQFF; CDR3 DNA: TGTGCCTGGAGTGTAGGCAGGGGCGATAATGAGCAGTTCTTC
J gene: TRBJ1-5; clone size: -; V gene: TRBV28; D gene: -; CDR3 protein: CASSPGRSNQPQHF; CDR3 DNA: TGTGCCAGCAGCCCCGGCCGGAGCAATCAGCCCCAGCATTTT
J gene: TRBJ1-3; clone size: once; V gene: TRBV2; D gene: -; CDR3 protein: CASSEGRGISGNTIYF; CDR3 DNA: TGTGCCAGCAGTGAGGGCCGAGGGATCTCTGGAAACACCATATATTTT
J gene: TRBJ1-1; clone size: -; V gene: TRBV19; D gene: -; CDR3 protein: CASSIEGNTEAFF; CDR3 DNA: TGTGCCAGTAGTATTGAAGGGAACACTGAAGCTTTCTTT
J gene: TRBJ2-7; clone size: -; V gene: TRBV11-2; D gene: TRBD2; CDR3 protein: CASSFLAAASSYEQYF; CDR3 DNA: TGTGCCAGCAGCTTCCTAGCGGCGGCGAGCTCCTACGAGCAGTACTTC
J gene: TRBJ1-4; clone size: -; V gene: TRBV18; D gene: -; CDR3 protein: CASSPPLGGEKLFF; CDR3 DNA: TGTGCCAGCTCACCCCCGCTGGGTGGAGAAAAACTGTTTTTT
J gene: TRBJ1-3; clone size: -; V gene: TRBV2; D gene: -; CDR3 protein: CASSEGPGSGNTIYF; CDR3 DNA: TGTGCCAGCAGTGAGGGACCGGGCTCTGGAAACACCATATATTTT
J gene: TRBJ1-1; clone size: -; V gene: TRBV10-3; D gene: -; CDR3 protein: CAIRKQGIRTEAFF; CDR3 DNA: TGTGCCATCAGGAAACAAGGCATTCGGACTGAAGCTTTCTTT
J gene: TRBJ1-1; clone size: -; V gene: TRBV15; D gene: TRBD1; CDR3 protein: CATSRTGGTEAFF; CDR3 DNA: TGTGCCACCAGCAGGACAGGGGGCACTGAAGCTTTCTTT